This T cell receptor (beta chain) derives from a study of cytomegalovirus exposure and HLA in healthy donors. Study findings and constraints: The authors listed 164 TCR beta chains as cytomegalovirus-associated.

For this clone: As yet, its antigen is unknown.

This donor's CMV serostatus went unrecorded. 13 Jbeta primers and 60 Vbeta primers were used for the PCR. Libraries were prepared by immunoSEQ multiplex PCR; TCRdb keeps only in-frame clonotypes and omits some of them. The sample yields 250,000 or so clones, over 75% seen once. Germline CDR1 reads WSHSY; CDR2 reads SAAADI. The ends lost 3 bases at V and 4 bases at J; junction bases unmatched: 5. This CDR3 region has 14 residues. This receptor was obtained from a human donor in good health. The gene calls are TRBV10-2 and TRBJ1-2; 7 positions agree with TRBD1. Sequenced: PBMCs. The CDR3 sequence: CASSDRDRSYGYTF. The CDR3 nucleotides read TGCGCCAGCAGTGACAGGGACAGAAGCTATGGCTACACCTTC.